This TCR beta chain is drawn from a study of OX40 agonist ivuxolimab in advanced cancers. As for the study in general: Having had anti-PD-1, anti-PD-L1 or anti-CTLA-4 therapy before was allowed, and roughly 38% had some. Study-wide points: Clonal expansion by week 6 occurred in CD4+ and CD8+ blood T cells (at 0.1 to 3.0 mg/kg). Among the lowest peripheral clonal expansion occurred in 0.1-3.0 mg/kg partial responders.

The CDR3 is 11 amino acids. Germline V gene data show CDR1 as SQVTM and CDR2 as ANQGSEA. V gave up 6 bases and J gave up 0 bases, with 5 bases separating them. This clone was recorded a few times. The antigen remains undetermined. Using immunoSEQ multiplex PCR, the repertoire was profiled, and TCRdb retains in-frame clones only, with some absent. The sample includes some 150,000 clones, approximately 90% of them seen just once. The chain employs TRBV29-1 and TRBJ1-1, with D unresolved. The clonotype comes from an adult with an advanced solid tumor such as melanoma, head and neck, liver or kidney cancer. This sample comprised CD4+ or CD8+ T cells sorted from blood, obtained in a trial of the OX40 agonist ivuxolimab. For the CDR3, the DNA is TGCAGCGTGACGGTGAACACTGAAGCTTTCTTT. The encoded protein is CSVTVNTEAFF.